This TCR beta chain emerged from a study of shared clonotypes between healthy human individuals. Overall study context: Used for every donor were three CD4 naive, three CD4 memory, two CD8 naive and one CD8 memory plate.

CDR1 and CDR2 (germline): KGHSH, LQKENI. The CDR3 consists of 13 residues. The V gene lost 2 bases and the J gene lost 1 base, with 5 bases spanning the gap. Recent acute infections and vaccinations were absent in the healthy HIV-negative adult donors. General study findings and limits: In contrast to clonotypes shared by all four donors, non-shared clonotypes had lower generation probabilities. A limitation of the genetic and exposure-history diversity represented arose from few donors.

This clone was counted only a few times. No antigen is known for it. The sample has other DNA sequences that encode this CDR3 too. The method was immunoSEQ multiplex PCR; TCRdb's version includes in-frame clones alone and lacks a portion of them. The table shows millions of clones, with around nine tenths occurring only once. V gene TRBV18 combines with J gene TRBJ1-2; D unclear. The sample comprised naive CD4+ T cells sorted from blood. Subset defined: CD45RA+ positively selected. This receptor was obtained from a man aged 18 to 29 in good health. The CDR3 coding sequence is TGTGCCAGCTCACCAGAGGGTAACTATGGCTACACCTTC. Its translation is CASSPEGNYGYTF.